This T cell receptor (beta chain) was retrieved from a study of PD-L1 blockade in urothelial cancer. Trimming took 0 bases from V and 4 from J, leaving 16 bases between them. In germline, CDR1 is SGDLS, CDR2 YYNGEE. The CDR3 contains 17 residues. Described time point: peripheral blood 6 weeks after treatment start. Method: immunoSEQ multiplex PCR; TCRdb's copy keeps in-frame clones and lacks some. The data contain 35,000 to 45,000 clones, about 90% of them seen just once; the ten biggest clones take up 6% to 9.5%. The sample in question was PBMCs, obtained around atezolizumab (anti-PD-L1) treatment. The genes are TRBV9 and TRBJ2-2; D perhaps matches TRBD2 (5 bases). The sequence derives from a man aged 65-85 years with urothelial cancer. As DNA, the CDR3 is TGTGCCAGCAGCGTAGTAGGGAGAGCCGGAGGCACCGGGGAGCTGTTTTTT. It codes for CASSVVGRAGGTGELFF.